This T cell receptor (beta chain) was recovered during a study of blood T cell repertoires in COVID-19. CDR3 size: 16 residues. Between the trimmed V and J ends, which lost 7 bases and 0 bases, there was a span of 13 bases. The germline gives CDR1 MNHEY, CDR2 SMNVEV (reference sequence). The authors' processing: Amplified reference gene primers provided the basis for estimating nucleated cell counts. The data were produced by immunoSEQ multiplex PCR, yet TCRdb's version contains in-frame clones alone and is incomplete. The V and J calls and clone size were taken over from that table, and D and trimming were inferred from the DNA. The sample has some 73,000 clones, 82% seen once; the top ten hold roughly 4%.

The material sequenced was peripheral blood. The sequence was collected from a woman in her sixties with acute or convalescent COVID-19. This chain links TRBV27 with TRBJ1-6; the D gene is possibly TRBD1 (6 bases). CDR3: CASKRDTGSYNSPLHF. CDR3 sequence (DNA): TGTGCCAGCAAGCGGGACACCGGCTCCTATAATTCACCCCTCCACTTT.